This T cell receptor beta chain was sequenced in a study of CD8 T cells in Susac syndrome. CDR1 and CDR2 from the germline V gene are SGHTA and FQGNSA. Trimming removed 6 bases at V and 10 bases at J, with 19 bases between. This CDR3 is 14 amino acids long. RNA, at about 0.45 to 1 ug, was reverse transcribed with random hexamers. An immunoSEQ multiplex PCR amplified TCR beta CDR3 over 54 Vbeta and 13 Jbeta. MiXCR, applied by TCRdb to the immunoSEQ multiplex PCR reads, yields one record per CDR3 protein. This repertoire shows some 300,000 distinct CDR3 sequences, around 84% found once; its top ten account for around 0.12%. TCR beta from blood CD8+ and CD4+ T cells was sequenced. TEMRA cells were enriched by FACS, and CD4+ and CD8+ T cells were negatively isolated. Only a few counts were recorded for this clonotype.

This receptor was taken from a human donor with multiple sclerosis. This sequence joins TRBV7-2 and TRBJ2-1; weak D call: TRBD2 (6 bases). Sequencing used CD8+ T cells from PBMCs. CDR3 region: CASSSRGGHTEQFF. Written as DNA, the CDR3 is TGTGCCAGCAGTTCAAGGGGAGGCCACACGGAGCAGTTCTTC.